These 10 T cell receptor beta chains share one sample of origin, sequenced in a study of cytomegalovirus exposure and HLA in healthy donors. Assay: immunoSEQ multiplex PCR; the TCRdb copy retains only in-frame clones and omits some. The data contain 180,000 or so clones, roughly 88% of them singletons. Material: PBMCs. The receptors originated from a woman aged 25 to 39 in good health and CMV-seropositive.

The chain combines TRBV11-2 with TRBJ2-7, with 11 bases matching TRBD2. The J segment lost 6 bases and the V segment lost 1 base, leaving 8 bases of the junction unmatched. The germline V gene encodes CDR1 SGHAT and CDR2 FQNNGV. The CDR3 covers 16 residues. The CDR3 reads CASSLGALAGVSEQYF. In DNA, the CDR3 is TGTGCCAGCAGCTTAGGGGCACTAGCGGGAGTTAGCGAGCAGTACTTC.

The chain links TRBV6-6 to TRBJ1-4; unclear D gene. Germline CDR1 is MNHNY and CDR2 is SVGAGI (reference sequence). CDR3 length equals 14 residues. Trimming pared 6 bases from V and 5 bases from J, leaving 13 bases between. CDR3 bases: TGTGCCAGCAGCCCCAGGACTGGGAATGAAAAACTGTTTTTT. This translates into CASSPRTGNEKLFF.

This clone has only a few counts. Other DNA sequences of this sample code for an identical CDR3. The V gene is TRBV6-1, the J gene TRBJ2-7; 12 nucleotides match TRBD2. The CDR3 contains 14 residues. Germline CDR1 is MNHNS and CDR2 is SASEGT. With 9 bases clipped from V and 1 base from J, the junction kept 4 bases outside the gene matches. CDR3 amino acids: CASGGTSGSYEQYF. CDR3 coding DNA: TGTGCCAGTGGCGGGACTAGCGGGTCCTACGAGCAGTACTTC.

Concerning this clone: This same CDR3 is encoded by further DNA sequences in the sample. V usage is TRBV2 and J usage is TRBJ1-2; maybe TRBD1 (5 bases). The V end was cut by 3 bases, the J end by 8 bases, with 13 bases between. The CDR3 covers 13 residues. Germline V gives CDR1 SNHLY, CDR2 FYNNEI. The CDR3 reads CASSDDRQGGYTF. The CDR3 coding sequence is TGTGCCAGCAGTGATGATCGGCAGGGCGGCTACACCTTC.

This clone was seen once. The V gene is TRBV28, the J gene TRBJ2-1, with D possibly being TRBD1 (6 bases). V lost 6 bases to trimming and J lost 9 bases, with 24 bases between them. CDR3 length: 16 amino acids. Germline CDR1 and CDR2: MDHEN and SYDVKM. CDR3 sequence (DNA): TGTGCCAGCAGCCCAGGGGAGCTAGTATATCTCGCTGAGCAGTTCTTC. Translating gives CASSPGELVYLAEQFF. The full variable domain, with the rest looked up from reference TRBV28 and TRBJ2-1, is DVKVTQSSRYLVKRTGEKVFLECVQDMDHENMFWYRQDPGLGLRLIYFSYDVKMKEKGDIPEGYSVSREKKERFSLILESASTNQTSMYLCASSPGELVYLAEQFFGPGTRLTVL.

The chain links TRBV11-2 to TRBJ2-5; TRBD2 matches 7 bases. The V gene end was trimmed by 5 bases and the J gene end by 4 bases; junction bases not matched to a gene: 10. Germline values: CDR1 SGHAT, CDR2 FQNNGV. This CDR3 has 15 amino acids. Here the CDR3 DNA reads TGTGCCAGCAGCCACCCAGCGGGACTTGTAGAGACCCAGTACTTC. Its translation is CASSHPAGLVETQYF.

CDR3 in amino acids: CASRQEAYGYTF. In DNA form, the CDR3 reads TGTGCCAGTCGACAGGAAGCCTATGGCTACACCTTC. The rearrangement uses TRBV5-4 and TRBJ1-2; perhaps TRBD1 as D (6 bases). Germline values: CDR1 SGHNT, CDR2 YYREEE (reference sequence). Trimming cost V 8 bases and J 4 bases, with 12 bases left between them. The CDR3 contains 12 residues.

This clone appeared once. V and J are TRBV28 and TRBJ2-7, with 8 bases aligning to TRBD2. V lost 10 bases to trimming and J lost 6 bases; unmatched junction nucleotides: 14. This CDR3 contains 14 residues. Germline V gene sequence: CDR1 MDHEN, CDR2 SYDVKM. CDR3 DNA sequence: TGTGCCACAACAGCGGGAGCCTACGAATTCGAGCAGTACTTC. It yields the protein CATTAGAYEFEQYF. Full variable domain (rest looked up from reference TRBV28 and TRBJ2-7): DVKVTQSSRYLVKRTGEKVFLECVQDMDHENMFWYRQDPGLGLRLIYFSYDVKMKEKGDIPEGYSVSREKKERFSLILESASTNQTSMYLCATTAGAYEFEQYFGPGTRLTVT.

CDR3 in amino acids: CASSQVIGTGYGYTF. The CDR3 coding sequence is TGCGCCAGCAGCCAAGTCATTGGGACAGGCTATGGCTACACCTTC. The chain couples TRBV4-1 to TRBJ1-2; 8 bases align to TRBD1. The CDR3 is made up of 15 amino acids. Per the germline V gene, CDR1 is MGHRA and CDR2 is YSYEKL. V was clipped by 1 base and J by 4 bases; unmatched bases: 5.

This clone is a singleton in its sample. This chain uses TRBV28 with TRBJ2-7; 14 nucleotides match TRBD2. J gave up 3 bases and V 6 bases, and 10 bases lay outside the gene matches. The CDR3 is 17 residues long. Germline lookup yields CDR1 MDHEN and CDR2 SYDVKM. DNA of the CDR3: TGTGCCAGCAGCTGGGGTGCCGGGACTAGCGGGAGCTACGAGCAGTACTTC. Translated, it gives CASSWGAGTSGSYEQYF.